A selection of T cell receptor beta chains follows, all from one sample in a study of cytomegalovirus exposure and HLA in healthy donors. The table came from immunoSEQ multiplex PCR; TCRdb's copy has only in-frame clones and leaves some out. The sample has under 200,000 clones, roughly 13% seen once. Sequenced: PBMCs. These TCRs come from a man aged 50 to 59 in good health and CMV-seropositive. Each CDR3 is given with its conserved first and last residue. A D gene is named only where the DNA matches it firmly. Not all rows give a size; the values are once, few, many and, for expanded clones, a class.

CDR3aa: CASSPPTGDTEAFF; CDR3nt: TGTGCCAGCTCACCACCGACAGGAGACACTGAAGCTTTCTTT; len: 14; v_gene: TRBV18; d_gene: NA; abundance: NA; j_gene: TRBJ1-1
CDR3aa: CASSRGATNTEAFF; CDR3nt: TGTGCCAGCTCCCGTGGGGCTACGAACACTGAAGCTTTCTTT; len: 14; v_gene: TRBV6-6; d_gene: NA; abundance: NA; j_gene: TRBJ1-1
CDR3aa: CAIRGTGVDEQFF; CDR3nt: TGTGCCATCAGAGGGACAGGGGTGGATGAGCAGTTCTTC; len: 13; v_gene: TRBV10-3; d_gene: TRBD1; abundance: few; j_gene: TRBJ2-1
CDR3aa: CASSPRAGAGANVLTF; CDR3nt: TGTGCCAGCAGCCCCCGGGCGGGGGCTGGGGCCAACGTCCTGACTTTC; len: 16; v_gene: TRBV5-8; d_gene: TRBD2; abundance: NA; j_gene: TRBJ2-6
CDR3aa: CASSRQDLYADTQYF; CDR3nt: TGTGCCAGCAGCCGACAGGACCTCTATGCGGATACGCAGTATTTT; len: 15; v_gene: TRBV7-2; d_gene: NA; abundance: few; j_gene: TRBJ2-3
CDR3aa: CASSLVVQSTDTQYF; CDR3nt: TGTGCCAGCAGCTTAGTGGTCCAGAGCACAGATACGCAGTATTTT; len: 15; v_gene: TRBV7-6; d_gene: NA; abundance: NA; j_gene: TRBJ2-3
CDR3aa: CASSKRGGDGTYEQYF; CDR3nt: TGTGCCAGCAGCAAACGGGGAGGGGACGGGACCTACGAGCAGTACTTC; len: 16; v_gene: TRBV21-1; d_gene: NA; abundance: few; j_gene: TRBJ2-7
CDR3aa: CASSFWVRGRETQYF; CDR3nt: TGTGCCAGCAGCTTCTGGGTAAGGGGGCGGGAGACCCAGTACTTC; len: 15; v_gene: TRBV7-9; d_gene: TRBD1; abundance: NA; j_gene: TRBJ2-5
CDR3aa: CASSFPGTGVGNTIYF; CDR3nt: TGTGCCAGCAGCTTTCCCGGGACAGGGGTTGGAAACACCATATATTTT; len: 16; v_gene: TRBV7-9; d_gene: TRBD1; abundance: few; j_gene: TRBJ1-3
CDR3aa: CASSYGQGWQPQHF; CDR3nt: TGTGCCAGCAGTTACGGGCAGGGTTGGCAGCCCCAGCATTTT; len: 14; v_gene: TRBV6-5; d_gene: NA; abundance: few; j_gene: TRBJ1-5
CDR3aa: CASSEGVGTEAFF; CDR3nt: TGTGCCAGCAGTGAAGGGGTCGGGACTGAAGCTTTCTTT; len: 13; v_gene: TRBV2; d_gene: NA; abundance: few; j_gene: TRBJ1-1
CDR3aa: CATSSRDRGETQYF; CDR3nt: TGTGCCACCAGCAGCCGGGACAGGGGAGAGACCCAGTACTTC; len: 14; v_gene: TRBV15; d_gene: TRBD1; abundance: NA; j_gene: TRBJ2-5
CDR3aa: CASTLGAGGSDEQYF; CDR3nt: TGTGCCAGCACCTTAGGCGCAGGGGGTAGCGACGAGCAGTACTTC; len: 15; v_gene: TRBV2; d_gene: TRBD1; abundance: few; j_gene: TRBJ2-7
CDR3aa: CAWSVPGGTDTQYF; CDR3nt: TGTGCCTGGAGTGTACCAGGGGGCACAGATACGCAGTATTTT; len: 14; v_gene: TRBV30; d_gene: NA; abundance: NA; j_gene: TRBJ2-3
CDR3aa: CASSPPPPNEKLFF; CDR3nt: TGTGCCAGCAGCCCCCCCCCTCCTAATGAAAAACTGTTTTTT; len: 14; v_gene: TRBV5-5; d_gene: NA; abundance: few; j_gene: TRBJ1-4
CDR3aa: CAWSVTGTGGYEQYF; CDR3nt: TGTGCCTGGAGTGTTACCGGGACAGGGGGCTACGAGCAGTACTTC; len: 15; v_gene: TRBV30; d_gene: TRBD1; abundance: few; j_gene: TRBJ2-7
CDR3aa: CASSLFSEDYGYTF; CDR3nt: TGTGCCAGCAGCTTGTTCTCTGAGGACTATGGCTACACCTTC; len: 14; v_gene: TRBV5-6; d_gene: NA; abundance: NA; j_gene: TRBJ1-2
CDR3aa: CASSGQMNTGELFF; CDR3nt: TGTGCCAGTAGTGGGCAGATGAACACCGGGGAGCTGTTTTTT; len: 14; v_gene: TRBV19; d_gene: NA; abundance: NA; j_gene: TRBJ2-2
CDR3aa: CSVAAGMNTEAFF; CDR3nt: TGCAGCGTTGCGGCAGGGATGAACACTGAAGCTTTCTTT; len: 13; v_gene: TRBV29-1; d_gene: NA; abundance: NA; j_gene: TRBJ1-1
CDR3aa: CASSQDRSYGYTF; CDR3nt: TGTGCCAGCAGCCAAGACAGAAGCTATGGCTACACCTTC; len: 13; v_gene: TRBV6-6; d_gene: NA; abundance: NA; j_gene: TRBJ1-2
CDR3aa: CASSPWGVGANVLTF; CDR3nt: TGTGCCAGCAGTCCCTGGGGGGTGGGGGCCAACGTCCTGACTTTC; len: 15; v_gene: TRBV6-1; d_gene: NA; abundance: NA; j_gene: TRBJ2-6
CDR3aa: CASSSPSLGVRYTF; CDR3nt: TGTGCCAGCAGTTCCCCGAGTCTAGGGGTTCGCTACACCTTC; len: 14; v_gene: TRBV28; d_gene: NA; abundance: NA; j_gene: TRBJ1-2
CDR3aa: CASSVVAGDTDTQYF; CDR3nt: TGTGCCAGCAGCGTAGTTGCGGGAGACACAGATACGCAGTATTTT; len: 15; v_gene: TRBV9; d_gene: TRBD2; abundance: NA; j_gene: TRBJ2-3
CDR3aa: CASSPNLGTSGALSNTQYF; CDR3nt: TGTGCCAGCAGCCCCAACCTCGGGACTAGCGGGGCCCTTTCGAATACGCAGTATTTT; len: 19; v_gene: TRBV7-8; d_gene: TRBD2; abundance: few; j_gene: TRBJ2-3
CDR3aa: CASSLLAGNYNEQFF; CDR3nt: TGTGCCAGCAGCTTACTAGCGGGTAACTACAATGAGCAGTTCTTC; len: 15; v_gene: TRBV7-9; d_gene: TRBD2; abundance: NA; j_gene: TRBJ2-1
CDR3aa: CASSLELRGGQPQHF; CDR3nt: TGTGCCAGCAGCTTAGAGCTTAGGGGTGGGCAGCCCCAGCATTTT; len: 15; v_gene: TRBV7-2; d_gene: NA; abundance: NA; j_gene: TRBJ1-5
CDR3aa: CASSPREGNEKLFF; CDR3nt: TGTGCCAGCAGCCCCAGGGAGGGTAATGAAAAACTGTTTTTT; len: 14; v_gene: TRBV11-2; d_gene: NA; abundance: NA; j_gene: TRBJ1-4
CDR3aa: CASSGFAGANYGYTF; CDR3nt: TGCGCCAGCAGCGGCTTTGCGGGGGCTAACTATGGCTACACCTTC; len: 15; v_gene: TRBV5-1; d_gene: NA; abundance: NA; j_gene: TRBJ1-2
CDR3aa: CATSSQSAGRGYTF; CDR3nt: TGTGCCACCAGCTCCCAGTCGGCAGGGCGAGGCTACACCTTC; len: 14; v_gene: TRBV15; d_gene: NA; abundance: NA; j_gene: TRBJ1-2
CDR3aa: CASRVQTDRGYTF; CDR3nt: TGTGCCAGCAGAGTCCAGACGGACAGGGGCTACACCTTC; len: 13; v_gene: TRBV6-1; d_gene: TRBD1; abundance: NA; j_gene: TRBJ1-2
CDR3aa: CASSYRQGGNDQPQHF; CDR3nt: TGTGCCAGCAGTTACCGACAGGGGGGAAACGATCAGCCCCAGCATTTT; len: 16; v_gene: TRBV7-2; d_gene: TRBD1; abundance: few; j_gene: TRBJ1-5
CDR3aa: CASSLLAGALTDTQYF; CDR3nt: TGTGCCAGCAGCTTGCTAGCGGGGGCCCTCACAGATACGCAGTATTTT; len: 16; v_gene: TRBV5-6; d_gene: TRBD2; abundance: NA; j_gene: TRBJ2-3
CDR3aa: CASSRTGSKNIQYF; CDR3nt: TGTGCCAGCAGTCGCACAGGGTCCAAAAACATTCAGTACTTC; len: 14; v_gene: TRBV6-5; d_gene: NA; abundance: NA; j_gene: TRBJ2-4
CDR3aa: CASSRDWTETQYF; CDR3nt: TGTGCCAGCAGCCGGGACTGGACGGAGACCCAGTACTTC; len: 13; v_gene: TRBV7-7; d_gene: NA; abundance: few; j_gene: TRBJ2-5
CDR3aa: CASSSPAGSNSPLHF; CDR3nt: TGTGCCAGCAGCTCCCCGGCGGGGAGCAATTCACCCCTCCACTTT; len: 15; v_gene: TRBV7-2; d_gene: NA; abundance: NA; j_gene: TRBJ1-6
CDR3aa: CATSPRDRGYGYTF; CDR3nt: TGTGCCACCAGTCCGAGAGACAGGGGCTATGGCTACACCTTC; len: 14; v_gene: TRBV15; d_gene: TRBD1; abundance: NA; j_gene: TRBJ1-2
CDR3aa: CSLGGPGYTF; CDR3nt: TGCAGCCTTGGCGGCCCGGGCTACACCTTC; len: 10; v_gene: TRBV29-1; d_gene: NA; abundance: NA; j_gene: TRBJ1-2
CDR3aa: CASSGQGAQNSPLHF; CDR3nt: TGTGCCAGCAGCGGACAGGGGGCACAGAATTCACCCCTCCACTTT; len: 15; v_gene: TRBV9; d_gene: TRBD1; abundance: NA; j_gene: TRBJ1-6
CDR3aa: CASSVGGDRGRYEQFF; CDR3nt: TGTGCCAGCAGCGTAGGTGGGGACAGGGGGCGATATGAGCAGTTCTTC; len: 16; v_gene: TRBV9; d_gene: TRBD1; abundance: NA; j_gene: TRBJ2-1
CDR3aa: CASTQDAGETQYF; CDR3nt: TGTGCCAGTACCCAGGACGCGGGGGAGACCCAGTACTTC; len: 13; v_gene: TRBV19; d_gene: NA; abundance: NA; j_gene: TRBJ2-5
CDR3aa: CASSLALSGAQETQYF; CDR3nt: TGTGCCAGCAGCTTAGCGCTCAGCGGGGCCCAAGAGACCCAGTACTTC; len: 16; v_gene: TRBV7-2; d_gene: TRBD2; abundance: NA; j_gene: TRBJ2-5
CDR3aa: CASSEAGASGSDTQYF; CDR3nt: TGTGCCAGCAGCGAAGCAGGGGCGAGCGGTTCAGATACGCAGTATTTT; len: 16; v_gene: TRBV5-4; d_gene: NA; abundance: few; j_gene: TRBJ2-3
CDR3aa: CASRDSSNYGYTF; CDR3nt: TGTGCCAGCAGGGACAGCTCTAACTATGGCTACACCTTC; len: 13; v_gene: TRBV6-5; d_gene: NA; abundance: NA; j_gene: TRBJ1-2
CDR3aa: CASSLFTGTKGNYGYTF; CDR3nt: TGCGCCAGCAGCTTATTCACAGGGACAAAAGGTAACTATGGCTACACCTTC; len: 17; v_gene: TRBV5-1; d_gene: NA; abundance: few; j_gene: TRBJ1-2
CDR3aa: CAAESGETQYF; CDR3nt: TGTGCGGCAGAGTCCGGGGAGACCCAGTACTTC; len: 11; v_gene: TRBV6-5; d_gene: NA; abundance: NA; j_gene: TRBJ2-5
CDR3aa: CSGRQGSRTEAFF; CDR3nt: TGCAGCGGACGACAGGGGTCTAGGACTGAAGCTTTCTTT; len: 13; v_gene: TRBV29-1; d_gene: TRBD1; abundance: few; j_gene: TRBJ1-1
CDR3aa: CASSYARETGELFF; CDR3nt: TGTGCCAGCAGTTACGCCAGGGAAACCGGGGAGCTGTTTTTT; len: 14; v_gene: TRBV6-5; d_gene: NA; abundance: NA; j_gene: TRBJ2-2
CDR3aa: CASPSRDRGHDTQYF; CDR3nt: TGTGCCAGCCCCTCTCGCGACAGGGGGCACGATACGCAGTATTTT; len: 15; v_gene: TRBV6-6; d_gene: TRBD1; abundance: once; j_gene: TRBJ2-3
CDR3aa: CASALYRETNQPQHF; CDR3nt: TGTGCCAGCGCTTTGTACAGGGAAACCAATCAGCCCCAGCATTTT; len: 15; v_gene: TRBV28; d_gene: NA; abundance: NA; j_gene: TRBJ1-5
CDR3aa: CASTNRDRVTDTQYF; CDR3nt: TGTGCCAGCACCAACCGGGACAGGGTCACAGATACGCAGTATTTT; len: 15; v_gene: TRBV6-6; d_gene: TRBD1; abundance: NA; j_gene: TRBJ2-3
CDR3aa: CASSTVNYGYTF; CDR3nt: TGTGCCAGCAGTACAGTCAACTATGGCTACACCTTC; len: 12; v_gene: TRBV9; d_gene: NA; abundance: NA; j_gene: TRBJ1-2
CDR3aa: CASSSTETNEKLFF; CDR3nt: TGTGCCAGCAGCTCGACAGAGACTAATGAAAAACTGTTTTTT; len: 14; v_gene: TRBV5-4; d_gene: NA; abundance: NA; j_gene: TRBJ1-4
CDR3aa: CATAGITGELFF; CDR3nt: TGTGCCACCGCGGGAATCACCGGGGAGCTGTTTTTT; len: 12; v_gene: TRBV9; d_gene: NA; abundance: NA; j_gene: TRBJ2-2
CDR3aa: CASSQGEQGGELFF; CDR3nt: TGTGCCAGTAGTCAGGGTGAGCAGGGCGGGGAGCTGTTTTTT; len: 14; v_gene: TRBV19; d_gene: NA; abundance: NA; j_gene: TRBJ2-2